This T cell receptor (beta chain) is from a study of tumor-infiltrating lymphocytes in primary liver carcinoma. The authors made TCR beta cDNA from around 500 ng total RNA with a constant-region primer. Construction of TCR beta libraries relied on three successive nested multiplex PCR rounds employing slightly modified ARM-PCR. TCRdb fed the multiplex PCR reads into MiXCR, producing one record per CDR3 protein. The sample gives 330,000 or so distinct CDR3 sequences, less than 65% of which show up once; roughly 6% is in the top ten. Remarks on this clonotype: Antigen: not known.

Study conclusions and caveats: Each sample was bulk and unsorted; consequently, CD4+ and CD8+ repertoires were not compared.

The blood RNA (from unsorted whole blood) was obtained, and germline DNA was also extracted. Peripheral blood, about 3.6 milliliters, was collected prior to surgery. The sample consisted of peripheral blood. This receptor was obtained from a man between 40 and 49 years old with primary liver carcinoma and hepatitis B virus infection.

The CDR3 loop is CASSWSGADGYTF. The DNA of the CDR3 is TGTGCCAGCAGTTGGTCGGGGGCGGATGGCTACACCTTC. The chain is built from TRBV12-3 or TRBV12-4 and TRBJ1-2; D may be TRBD1 (6 bases). This CDR3 is 13 amino acids long. V gave up 4 bases and J gave up 6 bases, with 12 bases separating them.